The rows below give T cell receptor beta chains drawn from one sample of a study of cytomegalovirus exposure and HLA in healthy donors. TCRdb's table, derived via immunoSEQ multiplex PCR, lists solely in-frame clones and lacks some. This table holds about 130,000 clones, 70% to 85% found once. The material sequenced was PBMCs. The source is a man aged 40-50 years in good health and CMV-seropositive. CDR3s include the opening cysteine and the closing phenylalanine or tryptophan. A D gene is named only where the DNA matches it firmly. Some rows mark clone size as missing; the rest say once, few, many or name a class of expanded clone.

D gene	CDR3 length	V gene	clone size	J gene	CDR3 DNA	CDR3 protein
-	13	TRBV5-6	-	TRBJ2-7	TGTGCCAGCAGCCCGGGACACACCTACGAGCAGTACTTC	CASSPGHTYEQYF
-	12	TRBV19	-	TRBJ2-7	TGTGCCAGTAGTGCCGGCGCCAGGGAGCAGTACTTC	CASSAGAREQYF
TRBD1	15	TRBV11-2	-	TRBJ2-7	TGTGCCAGCAGCTTAGCCAGGGGACAGGGGTTCGAGCAGTACTTC	CASSLARGQGFEQYF
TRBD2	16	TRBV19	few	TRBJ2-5	TGTGCCAGTAGTATAACGCTAGCGGGAGTCCAAGAGACCCAGTACTTC	CASSITLAGVQETQYF
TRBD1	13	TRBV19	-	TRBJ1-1	TGTGCCAGCCGACAGGGTTGGAACACTGAAGCTTTCTTT	CASRQGWNTEAFF
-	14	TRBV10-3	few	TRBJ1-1	TGTGCCATCGCTGGGGGCCAGGGTGAAACTGAAGCTTTCTTT	CAIAGGQGETEAFF
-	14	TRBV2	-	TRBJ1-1	TGTGCCAGCAGTGAACCGGTCCTGAACACTGAAGCTTTCTTT	CASSEPVLNTEAFF
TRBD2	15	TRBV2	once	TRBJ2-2	TGTGCCAGCAGAATACTAGCGGGGGACACCGGGGAGCTGTTTTTT	CASRILAGDTGELFF
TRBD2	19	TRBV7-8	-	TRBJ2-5	TGTGCCAGCAGCTCCCGATCAGGGGCGGCTAGCGGGGTGCAAGAGACCCAGTACTTC	CASSSRSGAASGVQETQYF
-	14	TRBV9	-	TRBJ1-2	TGTGCCAGCAGCGTAGAGGGCGGGAACTATGGCTACACCTTC	CASSVEGGNYGYTF
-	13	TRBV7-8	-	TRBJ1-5	TGTGCCAGCAGTCCCATTAGAGCCCAGCCCCAGCATTTT	CASSPIRAQPQHF
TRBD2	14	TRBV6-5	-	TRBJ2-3	TGTGCCAGCAGTCCCTTAGCGGGAGGAGGCACGCAGTATTTT	CASSPLAGGGTQYF
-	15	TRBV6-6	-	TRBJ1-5	TGTGCCAGCAGTTCCAGGACAGCTAATAATCAGCCCCAGCATTTT	CASSSRTANNQPQHF
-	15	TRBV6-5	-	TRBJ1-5	TGTGCCAGCACCCCGACAGTATTTAGCAATCAGCCCCAGCATTTT	CASTPTVFSNQPQHF
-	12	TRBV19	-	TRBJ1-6	TGTGCCAGTAGGGTCGGGGGGTCACCCCTCCACTTT	CASRVGGSPLHF
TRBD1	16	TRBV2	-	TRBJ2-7	TGTGCCAGCAGCGCCTTGGGGACAGGGGCCGGGGGAGAGCAGTACTTC	CASSALGTGAGGEQYF
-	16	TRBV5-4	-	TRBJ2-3	TGTGCCAGCAGCTTGAATTCAGCGGCTCGCACAGATACGCAGTATTTT	CASSLNSAARTDTQYF
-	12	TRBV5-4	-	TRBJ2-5	TGTGCCAGCAGCTTGGACGGAGAGACCCAGTACTTC	CASSLDGETQYF
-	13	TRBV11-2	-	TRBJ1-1	TGTGCCAGCAGCTTAGCTCAGGGGACTGAAGCTTTCTTT	CASSLAQGTEAFF
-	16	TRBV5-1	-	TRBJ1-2	TGCGCCAGCAGCCCACCGGCAGGGGAGAATAACTATGGCTACACCTTC	CASSPPAGENNYGYTF
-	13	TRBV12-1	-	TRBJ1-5	TGTGCCAGCAGACGAGACAGGGCTCAGCCCCAGCATTTT	CASRRDRAQPQHF
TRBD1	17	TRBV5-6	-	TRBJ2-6	TGTGCCAGCAGCGCCGGGACAGGGTCCCCCGGGGCCAACGTCCTGACTTTC	CASSAGTGSPGANVLTF
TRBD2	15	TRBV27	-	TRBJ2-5	TGTGCCAGCAGTGCCGGGACTAGCGGGAGAGAGACCCAGTACTTC	CASSAGTSGRETQYF
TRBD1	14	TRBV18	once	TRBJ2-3	TGTGCCAGCTCACAGGGGGCGAGCACAGATACGCAGTATTTT	CASSQGASTDTQYF
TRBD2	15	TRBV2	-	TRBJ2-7	TGTGCCAGCAGTGAAAAGCGGGAGATGGGCGACGAGCAGTACTTC	CASSEKREMGDEQYF
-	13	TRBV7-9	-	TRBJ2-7	TGTGCCAGCAGCTCCGGACAGAGCTACGAGCAGTACTTC	CASSSGQSYEQYF
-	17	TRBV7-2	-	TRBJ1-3	TGTGCCAGCAGCCTACGGGGGGTGGGGAGAGCTGGAAACACCATATATTTT	CASSLRGVGRAGNTIYF
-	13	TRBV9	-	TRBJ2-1	TGTGCCAGCAGCACGGACATTCTCAATGAGCAGTTCTTC	CASSTDILNEQFF
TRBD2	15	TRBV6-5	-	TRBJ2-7	TGTGCCAGCAGTTACTCGGGACTAGGGGGCTACGAGCAGTACTTC	CASSYSGLGGYEQYF
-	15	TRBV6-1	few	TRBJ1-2	TGTGCCAGCAGTGAAGCGCGGGAGGGTTGGTATGGCTACACCTTC	CASSEAREGWYGYTF
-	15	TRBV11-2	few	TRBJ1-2	TGTGCCAGCAGCTTAGAGTGGGCGCCGGACTATGGCTACACCTTC	CASSLEWAPDYGYTF
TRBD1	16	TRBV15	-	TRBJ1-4	TGTGCCACCAGCAGAGTGGTGAACAGGGGATATGAAAAACTGTTTTTT	CATSRVVNRGYEKLFF
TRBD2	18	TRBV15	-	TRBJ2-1	TGTGCCACCAGCAGAGATCCCAGCGGGGGGGCCTCGTACAATGAGCAGTTCTTC	CATSRDPSGGASYNEQFF
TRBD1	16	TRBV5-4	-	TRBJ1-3	TGTGCCAGCAGCGCAGACAGGGGTGCCTTCGGAAACACCATATATTTT	CASSADRGAFGNTIYF
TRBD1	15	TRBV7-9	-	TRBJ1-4	TGTGCCAGCAGTCTTAACCAGGGGGCTAATGAAAAACTGTTTTTT	CASSLNQGANEKLFF
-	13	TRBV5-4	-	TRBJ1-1	TGTGCCAGCAGCTTGGCAGGTCTCGGTGAAGCTTTCTTT	CASSLAGLGEAFF
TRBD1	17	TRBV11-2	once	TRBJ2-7	TGTGCCAGCAGGCAGGGACAGGGGACGGCGAATAGCTACGAGCAGTACTTC	CASRQGQGTANSYEQYF
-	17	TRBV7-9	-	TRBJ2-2	TGTGCCAGCAGCTTAACTTCACACAACAAGCGCACCGGGGAGCTGTTTTTT	CASSLTSHNKRTGELFF
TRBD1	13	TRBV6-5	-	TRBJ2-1	TGTGCCAGCAGCCCAGACAGGGTGCATGAGCAGTTCTTC	CASSPDRVHEQFF
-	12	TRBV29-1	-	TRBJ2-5	TGCAGCGTTGGACAGCGAGAAGAGACCCAGTACTTC	CSVGQREETQYF
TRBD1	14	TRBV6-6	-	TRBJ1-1	TGTGCCAGCCTCCGGGACAGAACTAACACTGAAGCTTTCTTT	CASLRDRTNTEAFF
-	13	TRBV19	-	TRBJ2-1	TGTGCCAGTAGCCGAGGGTCATGGAATGAGCAGTTCTTC	CASSRGSWNEQFF
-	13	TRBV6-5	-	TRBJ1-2	TGTGCCAGCAGCAAAGGGTCATGGAGGGGCTACACCTTC	CASSKGSWRGYTF
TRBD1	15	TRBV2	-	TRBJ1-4	TGTGCCAGCAGGGGACAGGGCAACCTAAATGAAAAACTGTTTTTT	CASRGQGNLNEKLFF
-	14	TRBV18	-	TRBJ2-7	TGTGCCAGCTCACCACGGGGACTCTCGGGGGAGCAGTACTTC	CASSPRGLSGEQYF
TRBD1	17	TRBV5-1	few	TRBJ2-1	TGCGCCAGCAGCTTGGCCATAGTTACAGGGGGTCTCAATGAGCAGTTCTTC	CASSLAIVTGGLNEQFF
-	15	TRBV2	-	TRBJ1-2	TGTGCCAGCAGTGCCTGGGACACCAGAAACTATGGCTACACCTTC	CASSAWDTRNYGYTF
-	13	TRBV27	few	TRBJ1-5	TGTGCCAGCAGTTGGAGTTTAAGGCAGCCCCAGCATTTT	CASSWSLRQPQHF
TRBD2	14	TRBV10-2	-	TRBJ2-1	TGCGCCAGCAGTCGTACTAGCGGGGGACGCGAGCAGTTCTTC	CASSRTSGGREQFF
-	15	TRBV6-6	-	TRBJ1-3	TGTGCCAGCAGGGATACAGGAGAGAGAGGAAACACCATATATTTT	CASRDTGERGNTIYF
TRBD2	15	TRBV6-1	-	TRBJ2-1	TGTGCCAGCATCGGGACTAGCGGGGCGTGGAATGAGCAGTTCTTC	CASIGTSGAWNEQFF
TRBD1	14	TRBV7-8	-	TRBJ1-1	TGTGCCAGCAGCTCTACCGGTGGGACAGGGGAAGCTTTCTTT	CASSSTGGTGEAFF
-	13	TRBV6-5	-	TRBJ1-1	TGTGCCAGCAGTTCCGTCTATTACACTGAAGCTTTCTTT	CASSSVYYTEAFF
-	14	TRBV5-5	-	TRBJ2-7	TGTGCCAGCAGCTTGTATCGGACAACCTACGAGCAGTACTTC	CASSLYRTTYEQYF